These 10 T cell receptor beta chains share one sample of origin, sequenced in a study of blood T cell repertoires in COVID-19. Some clones are missing from TCRdb's copy, which holds only in-frame ones; the method was immunoSEQ multiplex PCR. This table holds roughly 57,000 clones, around 90% found once. Sequencing input: peripheral blood. The receptors here all came from an older man with acute or convalescent COVID-19.

V is TRBV30 and J is TRBJ1-5; D is perhaps TRBD1 (5 bases). V lost 1 base and J lost 5, with 6 bases in between. Germline V gene sequence: CDR1 GTSNPN, CDR2 SVGIG (reference sequence). The CDR3 consists of 12 residues. The CDR3 loop reads CAWSGGDQPQHF. The CDR3 nucleotides are TGTGCCTGGAGTGGGGGGGATCAGCCCCAGCATTTT.

CDR3 sequence reads: CASSPLGGGYEQYF. The CDR3 DNA follows: TGTGCCAGCAGTCCCCTAGGGGGGGGCTACGAGCAGTACTTC. This chain links TRBV27 with TRBJ2-7; a weak D match, TRBD2 (7 bases). There are 14 residues in the CDR3. Deletions cut 5 bases from V and 3 bases from J, with 14 bases between. CDR1 and CDR2 (germline): MNHEY, SMNVEV (reference sequence).

In this sample, this clone turned up once. The genes are TRBV10-3 and TRBJ2-7; 11 nucleotides align to TRBD1. Trimming removed 3 bases from V and 2 bases from J; junction bases left unmatched: 3. Germline V lookup: CDR1 ENHRY, CDR2 SYGVKD. This CDR3 is 15 amino acids long. CDR3 sequence: CAISDGQGAPYEQYF. CDR3 DNA sequence: TGTGCCATCAGTGATGGACAGGGGGCACCCTACGAGCAGTACTTC.

J is TRBJ2-5 and V is TRBV7-6; 8 bases match TRBD2. Germline values: CDR1 SGHVS, CDR2 FNYEAQ. The CDR3 contains 16 residues. J lost 1 base, V lost 5 bases, and 9 bases had no gene match. The CDR3 DNA follows: TGTGCCAGCAGCCAAACTCCGCGGGGGGCCCAAGAGACCCAGTACTTC. It is translated as CASSQTPRGAQETQYF.

This clone was seen only once. V usage is TRBV6-6 and J usage is TRBJ1-2, with TRBD1 matching 8 bases. This CDR3 spans 15 amino acids. V gave up 5 bases and J gave up 8 bases; unmatched junction bases: 13. Germline V CDR1 and CDR2: MNHNY, SVGAGI (reference sequence). CDR3 region: CASSPMTGALGGYTF. The CDR3 DNA is TGTGCCAGCAGTCCGATGACAGGGGCCCTCGGGGGCTACACCTTC.

V gene TRBV2 combines with J gene TRBJ1-5; D perhaps matches TRBD1 (6 bases). The CDR3 sequence is 15 residues long. The V and J ends lost 1 base and 5 bases respectively, with 12 bases between them. Per the germline V gene, CDR1 is SNHLY and CDR2 is FYNNEI. CDR3 protein: CASSEGSGVYQPQHF. The CDR3 region has the DNA TGTGCCAGCAGTGAAGGTTCAGGGGTCTATCAGCCCCAGCATTTT.

The chain joins TRBV4-2 to TRBJ2-2, with 10 nucleotides matching TRBD1. The CDR3 has 16 amino acids. Germline V gene sequence: CDR1 LGHNA, CDR2 YNFKEQ. The trim removed 5 bases at V and 3 bases at J, leaving 6 bases unmatched. CDR3 nucleotides: TGTGCCAGCAGCGTTCGGACAGGGGGGGACACCGGGGAGCTGTTTTTT. Its translation is CASSVRTGGDTGELFF.

V and J are TRBV2 and TRBJ1-5, with D hard to call. Germline CDR1 is SNHLY and CDR2 is FYNNEI. CDR3 length: 15 residues. V was pared by 4 bases and J by 0 bases, with 10 bases between. In nucleotides, the CDR3 is TGTGCCAGCAGTGTGGTTCCAGATAGCAATCAGCCCCAGCATTTT. Translating it yields CASSVVPDSNQPQHF.

The chain is built from TRBV11-2 and TRBJ2-1, with a weak D call TRBD2 (5 bases). Germline V gives CDR1 SGHAT, CDR2 FQNNGV. V gave up 1 base and J gave up 9 bases, with 10 bases separating them. The CDR3 runs to 13 residues. The CDR3 region is CASSLVVGGEQFF. CDR3 nucleotide sequence: TGTGCCAGCAGCTTAGTCGTTGGAGGTGAGCAGTTCTTC.

This chain uses TRBV19 with TRBJ2-7, with a weak D call TRBD2 (6 bases). This CDR3 has 12 residues. CDR1 is LNHDA, CDR2 SQIVND, per germline (reference sequence). With 10 bases removed from V and 4 bases from J, the gap between germline ends came to 14 bases. In DNA form, the CDR3 reads TGTGCCACGGCTAGCGCATCGTACGAGCAGTACTTC. It yields the protein CATASASYEQYF.